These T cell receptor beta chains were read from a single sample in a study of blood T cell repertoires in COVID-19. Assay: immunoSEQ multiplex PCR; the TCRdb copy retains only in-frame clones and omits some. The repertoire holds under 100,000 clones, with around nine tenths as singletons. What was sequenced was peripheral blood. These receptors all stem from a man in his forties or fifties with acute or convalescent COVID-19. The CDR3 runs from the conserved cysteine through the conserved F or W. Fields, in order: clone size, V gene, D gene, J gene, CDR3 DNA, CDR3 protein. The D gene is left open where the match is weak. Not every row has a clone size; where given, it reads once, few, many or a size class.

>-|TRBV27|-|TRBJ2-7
TGTGCCAGCAGTTTTGGCATGACCTACGAGCAGTACTTC
CASSFGMTYEQYF
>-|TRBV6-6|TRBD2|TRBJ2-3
TGTGCCAGCAGTTACTCGACTAGCGGGAGAACAGATACGCAGTATTTT
CASSYSTSGRTDTQYF
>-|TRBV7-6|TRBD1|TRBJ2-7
TGTGCCAGCAGCTTAGGGGGGACAGTCAGCCCCTACGAGCAGTACTTC
CASSLGGTVSPYEQYF
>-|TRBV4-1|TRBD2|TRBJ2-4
TGCGCCAGCAGCCAACCCCCGGGACTAGCGGGAGGTTCGGGGGCCGGCAAAAACATTCAGTACTTC
CASSQPPGLAGGSGAGKNIQYF
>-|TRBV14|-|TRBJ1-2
TGTGCCAGCAGCCAAGAACAGGGTGGCGGCTACACCTTC
CASSQEQGGGYTF
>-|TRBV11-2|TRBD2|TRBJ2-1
TGTGCCAGCAGCTTAGGTCCCCCTAGCGGGAGTAGGAATGAGCAGTTCTTC
CASSLGPPSGSRNEQFF
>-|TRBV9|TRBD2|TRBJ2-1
TGTGCCAGCAGCCGACTAGCGGGGGGGCTCAATGAGCAGTTCTTC
CASSRLAGGLNEQFF
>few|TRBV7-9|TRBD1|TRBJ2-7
TGTGCCAGCAGCACTACCGGGACAGGAAGCTACGAGCAGTACTTC
CASSTTGTGSYEQYF
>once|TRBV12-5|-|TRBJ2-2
TGTGCTAGTGGTTTGCGGTTACAGGACACCGGGGAGCTGTTTTTT
CASGLRLQDTGELFF
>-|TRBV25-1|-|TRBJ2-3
TGTGCCAGCAGTGACCGACAGGCCACAGATACGCAGTATTTT
CASSDRQATDTQYF
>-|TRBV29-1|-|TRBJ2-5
TGCAGCGGGTACAGGGTCCAAGAGACCCAGTACTTC
CSGYRVQETQYF
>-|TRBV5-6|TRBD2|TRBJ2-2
TGTGCCAGCAGCCTAGGAGCGGGAAAGGGAACCGGGGAGCTGTTTTTT
CASSLGAGKGTGELFF
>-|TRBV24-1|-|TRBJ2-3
TGTGCCACCAGTGATTCGTTAGCATCTACGCAGTATTTT
CATSDSLASTQYF
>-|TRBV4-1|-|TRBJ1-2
TGCGCCAGCAGCCAAGTCCCAGGGTCCCCTAACTATGGCTACACCTTC
CASSQVPGSPNYGYTF
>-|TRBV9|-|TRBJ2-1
TGTGCCAGCAGCGTACCCCTGGGGGGTTCCAATGAGCAGTTCTTC
CASSVPLGGSNEQFF
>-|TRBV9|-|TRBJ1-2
TGTGCCAGCAGCGTAGATGGGGCGGGAGGCTACACCTTC
CASSVDGAGGYTF
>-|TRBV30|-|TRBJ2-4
TGTGCCTGGAGTGAAGGGGCGAGTAACATTCAGTACTTC
CAWSEGASNIQYF